What follows describes a single T cell receptor beta chain. This clonotype has more than one count but fewer than ten. No cognate antigen has been identified for it. The input lacks base qualities; no much larger clone sits a single base away. The entry originates in a study of CD8 T cells in ankylosing spondylitis (TCRdb year 2017). At the level of the whole study: The study profiled T cell receptor beta repertoires in healthy donors and ankylosing spondylitis patients to find disease-linked TCR variants. The whole study cohort included 95 to 130 healthy donors and over 20 ankylosing spondylitis patients. Peripheral blood was sampled, and synovial fluid was additionally collected from ankylosing spondylitis patients. Summary of the overall study and its limitations: Some motif variants had previously been reported in the synovial fluid and blood of reactive arthritis patients, which suggests shared mechanisms of disease initiation. Significant enrichment of the disease-linked clones was reported in matched synovial fluid samples from ankylosing spondylitis patients. The disease-linked clones showed a CD8+ phenotype and occurred at relatively low frequencies in peripheral blood. A TCR beta motif of several highly homologous amino acid variants appeared characteristic of blood from ankylosing spondylitis patients.

For sequencing, an Illumina HiSeq 2500 was employed. TCR beta libraries were prepared by quantitative 5'-RACE with molecular barcodes. Per the authors' processing: A new computational method, built on a probabilistic model of VDJ rearrangement, was used to identify disease-linked TCR variants. TCRdb cleaned the public reads at Q25 with fastp, built clones with MiXCR and kept in-frame beta chains. CDR3 protein duplicates are merged, each entry listing the most common genes and DNA. The V and J calls and clone size come from TCRdb's table, not from the authors' own analysis. The table for this sample lists 750,000 to 850,000 distinct CDR3 sequences; around 11% of them were counted only once. The ten largest make up 0.51% of the sample. Sequencing was done on a sample of blood, either unsorted or a sorted T cell fraction (not recorded which). This sequence was found in a male donor with ankylosing spondylitis.

CDR3 region: CASSSPDSTSEAFF. The bases are TGTGCCAGCAGTTCACCGGATTCTACAAGTGAAGCTTTCTTT. The chain joins TRBV28 to TRBJ1-1, with the D gene not confidently named. The CDR3 sequence holds 14 residues, the cysteine and phenylalanine included. Kept here is only the CDR3 DNA, which spans 42 bases and is read in frame from base 1. The CDR1 and CDR2 encoded by the germline V gene are MDHEN and SYDVKM. V and J are truncated by 4 bases and 7 bases respectively, leaving an intervening sequence of 16 bases.